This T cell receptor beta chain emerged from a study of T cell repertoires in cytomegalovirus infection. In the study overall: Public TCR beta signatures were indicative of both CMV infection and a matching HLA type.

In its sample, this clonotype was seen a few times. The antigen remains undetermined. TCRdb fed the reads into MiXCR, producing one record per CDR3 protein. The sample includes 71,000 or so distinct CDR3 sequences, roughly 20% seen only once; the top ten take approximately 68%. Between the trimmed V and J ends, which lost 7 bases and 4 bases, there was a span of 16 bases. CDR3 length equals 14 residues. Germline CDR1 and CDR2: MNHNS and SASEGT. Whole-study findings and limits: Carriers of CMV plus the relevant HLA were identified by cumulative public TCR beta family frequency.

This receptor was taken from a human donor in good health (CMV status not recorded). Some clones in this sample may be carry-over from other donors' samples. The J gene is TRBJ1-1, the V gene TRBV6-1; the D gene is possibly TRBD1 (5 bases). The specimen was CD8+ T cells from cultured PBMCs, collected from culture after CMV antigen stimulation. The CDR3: CASKPDLRGTEAFF. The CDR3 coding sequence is TGTGCCAGCAAACCCGACCTGAGGGGCACTGAAGCTTTCTTT.